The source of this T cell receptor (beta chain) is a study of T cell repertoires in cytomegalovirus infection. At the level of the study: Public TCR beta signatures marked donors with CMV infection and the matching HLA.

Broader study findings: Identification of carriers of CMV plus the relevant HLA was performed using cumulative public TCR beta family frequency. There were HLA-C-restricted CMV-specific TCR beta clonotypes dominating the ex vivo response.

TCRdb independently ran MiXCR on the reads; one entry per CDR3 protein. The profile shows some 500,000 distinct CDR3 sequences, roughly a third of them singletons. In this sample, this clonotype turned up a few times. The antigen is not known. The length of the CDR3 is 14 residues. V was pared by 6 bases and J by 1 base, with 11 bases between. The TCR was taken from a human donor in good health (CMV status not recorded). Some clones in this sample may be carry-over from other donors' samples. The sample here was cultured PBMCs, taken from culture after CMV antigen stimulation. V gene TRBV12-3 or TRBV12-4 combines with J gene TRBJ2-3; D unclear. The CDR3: CASRLIGGTDTQYF. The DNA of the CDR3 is TGTGCCAGCAGACTGATTGGTGGCACAGATACGCAGTATTTT.